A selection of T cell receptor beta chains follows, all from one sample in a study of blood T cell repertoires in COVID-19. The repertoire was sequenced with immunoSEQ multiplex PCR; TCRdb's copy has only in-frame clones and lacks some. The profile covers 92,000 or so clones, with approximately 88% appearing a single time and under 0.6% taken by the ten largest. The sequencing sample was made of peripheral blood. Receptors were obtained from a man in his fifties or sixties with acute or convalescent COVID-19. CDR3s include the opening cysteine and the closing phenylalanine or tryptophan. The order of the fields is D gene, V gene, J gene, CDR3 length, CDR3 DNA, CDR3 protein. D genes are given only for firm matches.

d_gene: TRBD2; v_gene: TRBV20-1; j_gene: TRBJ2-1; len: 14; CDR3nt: TGCAGTGCTAGTCTCCTAGCGGGAGCAGGTGAGCAGTTCTTC; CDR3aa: CSASLLAGAGEQFF
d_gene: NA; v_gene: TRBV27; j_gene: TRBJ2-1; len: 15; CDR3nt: TGTGCCAGCAGTTTATACGGGGGTCTCTACAATGAGCAGTTCTTC; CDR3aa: CASSLYGGLYNEQFF
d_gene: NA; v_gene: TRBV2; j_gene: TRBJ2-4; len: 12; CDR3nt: TGTGCCAGCAAGTACGGGGAAAACATTCAGTACTTC; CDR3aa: CASKYGENIQYF
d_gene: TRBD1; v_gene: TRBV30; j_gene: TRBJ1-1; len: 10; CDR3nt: TGTGCCTGGGAGGACAGGGTAGCTTTCTTT; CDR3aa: CAWEDRVAFF
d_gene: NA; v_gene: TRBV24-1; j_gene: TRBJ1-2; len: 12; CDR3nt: TGTGCCACCAGTGATCGAGGTGGTGGCTACACCTTC; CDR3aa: CATSDRGGGYTF
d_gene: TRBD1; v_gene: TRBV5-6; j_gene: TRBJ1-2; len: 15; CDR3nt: TGTGCCAGCAGCAGGCGGACAGGGGGGTTGGTCGGCTACACCTTC; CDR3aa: CASSRRTGGLVGYTF
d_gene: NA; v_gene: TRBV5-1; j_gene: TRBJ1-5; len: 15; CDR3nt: TGCGCCAGCAGGGATGGGGTCAGGGATAATCAGCCCCAGCATTTT; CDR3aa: CASRDGVRDNQPQHF
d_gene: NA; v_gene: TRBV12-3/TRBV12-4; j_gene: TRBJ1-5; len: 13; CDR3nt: TGTGCCAGCACCTCCTCGGGAAATCAGCCCCAGCATTTT; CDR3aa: CASTSSGNQPQHF
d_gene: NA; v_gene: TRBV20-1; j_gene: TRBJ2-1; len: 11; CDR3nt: TGCCTAGTCGCGGTAGGCCATGAGCAGTTCTTC; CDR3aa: CLVAVGHEQFF
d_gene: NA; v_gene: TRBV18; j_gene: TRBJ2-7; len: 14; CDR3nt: TGTGCCAGCTCACCAGGCAGGGCTACCTACGAGCAGTACTTC; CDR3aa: CASSPGRATYEQYF